The 21 T cell receptor beta chains presented below share a single source sample, sequenced in a study of blood T cell repertoires in COVID-19. TCRdb's table, derived via immunoSEQ multiplex PCR, lists solely in-frame clones and lacks some. The sample lists about 160,000 clones; approximately 87% were seen once. The specimen sequenced was PBMCs or T cells enriched from blood (not recorded which). The receptor set was obtained from a woman aged 45-59 years who had recovered from COVID-19.

The chain recombines TRBV19 with TRBJ1-5, with D maybe TRBD1 (6 bases). Germline V lookup: CDR1 LNHDA, CDR2 SQIVND (reference sequence). This CDR3 contains 13 residues. V lost 8 bases to trimming and J lost 4 bases, with 12 bases between them. In nucleotides, the CDR3 is TGTGCCAGTCGGGACACCCGAAATCAGCCCCAGCATTTT. It translates to CASRDTRNQPQHF.

This chain uses TRBV19 with TRBJ2-3; the match to TRBD1 covers 8 bases. Germline V gene sequence: CDR1 LNHDA, CDR2 SQIVND (reference sequence). There are 17 residues in the CDR3. Trimming cost V 5 bases and J 1 base; bases outside gene matches: 11. In DNA form, the CDR3 reads TGTGCCAGTAGTCCTCGGACAGGGAACGGGGGCACAGATACGCAGTATTTT. The encoded protein is CASSPRTGNGGTDTQYF. The whole variable domain, remainder taken from reference TRBV19 and TRBJ2-3, is DGGITQSPKYLFRKEGQNVTLSCEQNLNHDAMYWYRQDPGQGLRLIYYSQIVNDFQKGDIAEGYSVSREKKESFPLTVTSAQKNPTAFYLCASSPRTGNGGTDTQYFGPGTRLTVL.

The V call is TRBV5-4, the J call TRBJ2-1; possibly TRBD2 for D (6 bases). Germline CDR1 is SGHNT and CDR2 is YYREEE (reference sequence). V lost 1 base and J lost 4, with 9 bases in between. The length of the CDR3 is 14 residues. The CDR3 DNA sequence: TGTGCCAGCAGCTTGCGAGCGGGTTACAATGAGCAGTTCTTC. Its protein is CASSLRAGYNEQFF.

The genes are TRBV30 and TRBJ1-6; 8 bases line up with TRBD1. With 4 bases clipped from V and 7 bases from J, the junction kept 6 bases outside the gene matches. CDR3 length: 14 residues. Germline V lookup: CDR1 GTSNPN, CDR2 SVGIG (reference sequence). The CDR3 coding sequence is TGTGCCTGGATTCTTGGACAGGGAAATTCACCCCTCCACTTT. Its protein product is CAWILGQGNSPLHF.

The chain has TRBV5-8 and TRBJ1-2; TRBD1 matches 7 bases. The CDR3 is made up of 14 amino acids. Germline lookup yields CDR1 SGHTS and CDR2 YDEGEE. V lost 4 bases and J lost 5; bases outside the gene matches: 8. Written as DNA, the CDR3 is TGTGCCAGCAGCAGTAGGGGGCTCGAGTATGGCTACACCTTC. This gives the protein CASSSRGLEYGYTF.

The chain has TRBV10-3 and TRBJ2-7; TRBD2 matches at 7 bases. From germline, CDR1 is ENHRY and CDR2 SYGVKD. J was trimmed by 1 base and V by 4 bases; bases with no gene match: 4. This CDR3 region has 14 residues. The CDR3 is CAISGGSTSYEQYV. The DNA of the CDR3 is TGTGCCATCAGTGGCGGGAGTACGTCCTACGAGCAGTACGTC.

The CDR3 loop reads CASSRGGGELFF. CDR3 nucleotide sequence: TGTGCCAGCAGCCGTGGAGGCGGGGAGCTGTTTTTT. The gene calls are TRBV3-1 (or the pseudogene TRBV3-2) and TRBJ2-2, with D perhaps matching TRBD2 (5 bases). Trimming removed 4 bases from V and 7 bases from J, with 7 bases in between. CDR1 is LGHDT and CDR2 is YNNKEL in the germline V gene (reference sequence). The CDR3 covers 12 residues.

V gene TRBV7-2 combines with J gene TRBJ1-1, with D unclear. Trimming took off 3 bases at V and 3 bases at J, with 5 bases between the two ends. This CDR3 comprises 12 residues. Germline V gene lookup returns CDR1 SGHTA and CDR2 FQGNSA. CDR3 bases: TGTGCCAGCAGCTTCGTAGACACTGAAGCTTTCTTT. Encoded protein: CASSFVDTEAFF.

This rearrangement joins TRBV2 to TRBJ2-2; the match to TRBD1 covers 8 bases. Germline values: CDR1 SNHLY, CDR2 FYNNEI. V shed 6 bases, J shed 2 bases, and the junction held 5 bases outside the gene matches. The CDR3 runs to 15 residues. The CDR3 coding sequence is TGTGCCAGCAGCCCGGACAGGGCTAACACCGGGGAGCTGTTTTTT. It is translated as CASSPDRANTGELFF.

About this clone itself: The germline gene is not matched at one end of the junction; a read error may be the cause. This rearrangement joins TRBV9 to TRBJ2-2; D perhaps matches TRBD2 (6 bases). CDR3 length: 13 amino acids. The germline gives CDR1 SGDLS, CDR2 YYNGEE. This chain's CDR3 is CDNWGSGHRGAVF. The CDR3 nucleotides read TGTGACAATTGGGGTAGCGGACACCGGGGAGCTGTTTTT.

V gene TRBV9 combines with J gene TRBJ2-5, with 8 bases identical to TRBD1. Unmatched junction bases numbered 5, after V lost 0 bases and J lost 4 bases. The CDR3 contains 15 residues. Germline V gene sequence: CDR1 SGDLS, CDR2 YYNGEE. CDR3 loop: CASSVGTGRGETQYF. DNA of the CDR3: TGTGCCAGCAGCGTAGGGACAGGGCGTGGAGAGACCCAGTACTTC.

V gene TRBV6-4 combines with J gene TRBJ2-3; D gene ambiguous. CDR1 is MRHNA, CDR2 SNTAGT, per germline. The length of the CDR3 is 13 residues. Trimming pared 2 bases from V and 2 bases from J, leaving 5 bases between. This CDR3 reads CASSDPYTDTQYF. The CDR3 DNA reads TGTGCCAGCAGTGACCCCTACACAGATACGCAGTATTTT.

The chain links TRBV7-2 to TRBJ1-3; D gene ambiguous. CDR1 SGHTA and CDR2 FQGNSA come from the germline V gene. The CDR3 extends over 11 amino acids. V gave up 3 bases and J gave up 8 bases, with 5 bases separating them. In DNA, the CDR3 is TGTGCCAGCAGCTTTATTGACACCATATATTTT. Translated: CASSFIDTIYF.

The chain combines TRBV9 with TRBJ2-5, with 11 bases aligning to TRBD2. The junction had 3 bases not matched to a gene; V was cut back by 0 bases and J by 5 bases. Germline V gives CDR1 SGDLS, CDR2 YYNGEE. CDR3 size: 15 residues. The DNA of the CDR3 is TGTGCCAGCAGCGTAGTTGCTAGCGGGGGGGAGACCCAGTACTTC. This gives the protein CASSVVASGGETQYF.

The CDR3 is CASSPPGNTEAFF. CDR3 DNA sequence: TGTGCCAGCAGCCCCCCAGGGAACACTGAAGCTTTCTTT. The chain links TRBV7-2 to TRBJ1-1, with D unresolved. The CDR3 consists of 13 residues. CDR1 and CDR2 from the germline V gene are SGHTA and FQGNSA. V was clipped by 5 bases and J by 1 base, with 8 bases between them. The whole variable domain, remainder taken from reference TRBV7-2 and TRBJ1-1, is GAGVSQSPSNKVTEKGKDVELRCDPISGHTALYWYRQSLGQGLEFLIYFQGNSAPDKSGLPSDRFSAERTGGSVSTLTIQRTQQEDSAVYLCASSPPGNTEAFFGQGTRLTVV.

The rearrangement links TRBV9 to TRBJ1-3, with TRBD1 as a possible D gene (6 bases). V lost 2 bases, J lost 2 bases, and 8 bases lay in between. Germline lookup yields CDR1 SGDLS and CDR2 YYNGEE. CDR3 size: 14 residues. CDR3 coding DNA: TGTGCCAGCAGCGTCGGGACACCTGGAAACACCATATATTTT. Its translation: CASSVGTPGNTIYF.

V usage is TRBV6-2 or TRBV6-3 and J usage is TRBJ2-3; unclear D gene. The CDR3 extends over 14 amino acids. V lost 0 bases and J 4 bases, leaving 8 bases between the germline ends. Germline V gives CDR1 MNHEY, CDR2 SVGEGT. CDR3 region: CASSYSRRADTQYF. CDR3 coding DNA: TGTGCCAGCAGTTACTCGCGGCGTGCAGATACGCAGTATTTT.

By its share, this clone is large (0.1 to 1%). The CDR3 sequence: CASTLAGGPYEQYV. The CDR3 DNA reads TGTGCCAGCACTCTAGCGGGAGGGCCCTACGAGCAGTACGTC. The V call is TRBV11-2, the J call TRBJ2-7, with 12 bases identical to TRBD2. V trimming: 7 bases; J trimming: 2 bases; junction bases outside the gene matches: 3. Germline assignment: CDR1 SGHAT and CDR2 FQNNGV. The CDR3 runs to 14 residues.

This chain joins TRBV27 and TRBJ2-2; D might be TRBD1 (6 bases). Germline CDR1 reads MNHEY; CDR2 reads SMNVEV (reference sequence). This CDR3 is built from 16 residues. V was pared by 3 bases and J by 0 bases, with 11 bases between. The CDR3 nucleotides read TGTGCCAGCAGTTTTTGGGGGCCCGCGAACACCGGGGAGCTGTTTTTT. Encoded protein: CASSFWGPANTGELFF.

This clone was recorded only once. The V call is TRBV7-2, the J call TRBJ2-5, with D perhaps TRBD1 (6 bases). Germline CDR1 reads SGHTA; CDR2 reads FQGNSA. The CDR3 loop spans 13 amino acids. V was shortened by 2 bases and J by 5 bases, with 9 bases between the two germline ends. The CDR3 region has the DNA TGTGCCAGCAGCTTATGGCAGGGGGAGACCCAGTACTTC. Protein: CASSLWQGETQYF.

V is TRBV6-6 and J is TRBJ2-1; D is ambiguous. The CDR3 is made up of 18 amino acids. Germline V gene sequence: CDR1 MNHNY, CDR2 SVGAGI (reference sequence). V was clipped by 5 bases and J by 0 bases, with 20 bases between them. In DNA form, the CDR3 reads TGTGCCAGCAGTCCATTATTAGTTAGCCCGAGCTCCTACAATGAGCAGTTCTTC. Its translation: CASSPLLVSPSSYNEQFF.